The rows below give T cell receptor beta chains drawn from one sample of a study of neurological immune-mediated disorders. One entry per CDR3 protein results from TCRdb running MiXCR on the 5' RACE reads. Of 32,000 or so distinct CDR3 sequences in the sample, about 12% were seen once. Sequenced sample: PBMCs. These receptors all stem from a woman in her sixties or seventies in good health. Each CDR3 is given with its conserved first and last residue. The D gene is left open where the match is weak. Expanded clones get a size class; other rows say once, few or many, or leave the size out.

few	TRBD1	TRBV4-1	TRBJ2-7	TGCGCCAGCAGCCACGGGGGACAGGAAGGCTACGAGCAGTACTTC	CASSHGGQEGYEQYF
many	NA	TRBV7-2	TRBJ1-6	TGTGCCAGCAGCTTAGATCCTGGGAACAATTCACCCCTCCACTTT	CASSLDPGNNSPLHF
many	TRBD2	TRBV20-1	TRBJ2-1	TGCAGTGCTAGTAGCGGGGCCGGGGGTTACAATGAGCAGTTCTTC	CSASSGAGGYNEQFF
many	TRBD2	TRBV9	TRBJ2-5	TGTGCCAGCAGCCTAGCGGGGGGACCCTCAGGGGAGACCCAGTACTTC	CASSLAGGPSGETQYF
few	NA	TRBV5-1	TRBJ2-2	TGCGCCAGCAGCCCTAGAGGGGTCGGGGAGCTGTTTTTT	CASSPRGVGELFF
many	NA	TRBV5-8	TRBJ2-3	TGTGCCAGCAGCTTGGTCCGGCGGATCACAGATACGCAGTATTTT	CASSLVRRITDTQYF
NA	NA	TRBV3-1	TRBJ2-1	TGTGCCAGCAGCCAACGAGCTGGAGGGCATGAGCAGTTCTTC	CASSQRAGGHEQFF
many	TRBD2	TRBV24-1	TRBJ2-3	TGTGCCACCAGTGTGTGGAGCGGGAGTCACACAGATACGCAGTATTTT	CATSVWSGSHTDTQYF
few	TRBD2	TRBV28	TRBJ2-5	TGTGCCAGCAGTCGGCTAGCCTGGCGGGGGCAAGAGACCCAGTACTTC	CASSRLAWRGQETQYF
NA	NA	TRBV20-1	TRBJ2-6	TGCAGTGGCGCAGAGGCTGGGTCCAACGTCCTGACTTTC	CSGAEAGSNVLTF
few	TRBD2	TRBV2	TRBJ2-5	TGTGCCAGCAGTGAAGCGGAGGGAGCGGGGCAAGAGACCCAGTACTTC	CASSEAEGAGQETQYF
NA	TRBD2	TRBV19	TRBJ2-7	TGTGCCAGTAGTCTCAAAGTGGGACTAGCGGGGGCGGACGTGCCCTACGAGCAGTACTTC	CASSLKVGLAGADVPYEQYF
many	NA	TRBV20-1	TRBJ2-2	TGCAGTGCAACGCTTCCAAGGAACACCGGGGAGCTGTTTTTT	CSATLPRNTGELFF
many	NA	TRBV12-3/TRBV12-4	TRBJ1-5	TGTGCCAGCAGCCAAGGCGGGTTGCGTCAGCCCCAGCATTTT	CASSQGGLRQPQHF
many	NA	TRBV7-2	TRBJ2-4	TGTGCCAGCAGCCCCGATGGGTCACCTGAAAACATTCAGTACTTC	CASSPDGSPENIQYF
many	NA	TRBV5-1	TRBJ1-1	TGCGCCAGCAGCTTGAGAAGGGGTGAAGCTTTCTTT	CASSLRRGEAFF
few	TRBD2	TRBV7-3	TRBJ2-3	TGTGCCAGCAGCTTTAACGGGGGGACAGATACGCAGTATTTT	CASSFNGGTDTQYF
many	NA	TRBV25-1	TRBJ1-1	TGTGCCAGCAGTGAACCGGGGAACACTGAAGCTTTCTTT	CASSEPGNTEAFF
many	NA	TRBV6-5	TRBJ1-2	TGTGCCAGCAGTTATGGCACCAACTATGGCTACACCTTC	CASSYGTNYGYTF
NA	TRBD1	TRBV9	TRBJ2-7	TGTGCCAGTAGCGCGGTGGACAGGGCCTCCTACGAGCAGTACTTC	CASSAVDRASYEQYF
many	TRBD2	TRBV7-6	TRBJ2-1	TGTGCCAGCAGCTTAGTGGTAGCGGGGGGATTATTCAGCTCCTACAATGAGCAGTTCTTC	CASSLVVAGGLFSSYNEQFF
many	NA	TRBV20-1	TRBJ2-2	TGCAGTGCCAGGGCCTTTGACGGGGAGCTGTTTTTT	CSARAFDGELFF
many	NA	TRBV9	TRBJ1-6	TGTGCCAGCAGCTCCACTGGTCGGGGCCCGGATTCACCCCTCCACTTT	CASSSTGRGPDSPLHF
many	NA	TRBV7-2	TRBJ2-5	TGTGCCAGCAGCTACCAAGAGACCCAGTACTTC	CASSYQETQYF
few	NA	TRBV5-6	TRBJ1-3	TGTGCCAGCACAGGGGAGGAAAACACCATATATTTT	CASTGEENTIYF
medium-sized	NA	TRBV20-1	TRBJ1-1	TGCAGTGCGGGGAAACCAGAGTCGGACACTGAAGCTTTCTTT	CSAGKPESDTEAFF
NA	TRBD2	TRBV2	TRBJ2-3	TGTGCCAGCAGTCGGGGACTAGCGGGGATTGATACGCAGTATTTT	CASSRGLAGIDTQYF
many	TRBD1	TRBV19	TRBJ1-1	TGTGCCAGTAGGGGACAGGGGAACACTGAAGCTTTCTTT	CASRGQGNTEAFF
many	NA	TRBV6-2/TRBV6-3	TRBJ2-7	TGTGCCAGCAGTCAAGTCCGGGATGAGCAGTACTTC	CASSQVRDEQYF
NA	NA	TRBV7-2	TRBJ2-7	TGTGCCAACAGCTCGGTACAGGGACTCCACGAGCAGTACTTC	CANSSVQGLHEQYF
few	NA	TRBV10-3	TRBJ2-7	TGTGCCATCAGCAAGTACCGGGAAGGGGAGCAGTACTTC	CAISKYREGEQYF
NA	TRBD1	TRBV15	TRBJ1-4	TGTGCCACCAGCAGAATAGTTAGACAGGGGACTAATGAAAAGCTGTTTTTT	CATSRIVRQGTNEKLFF
many	TRBD1	TRBV5-1	TRBJ2-5	TGCGCCAGCAGCTCTGGACAGGTTGGGGAGACCCAGTACTTC	CASSSGQVGETQYF
NA	TRBD1	TRBV5-4	TRBJ2-7	TGTGCCAGCAGCTTGTCACAGGGGGCATATAGTGAGCAGTACTTC	CASSLSQGAYSEQYF
many	NA	TRBV12-3/TRBV12-4	TRBJ1-2	TGTGCCAGCAGTTTTCGGGGACATAACTATGGCTACACCTTC	CASSFRGHNYGYTF
NA	NA	TRBV6-1	TRBJ1-5	TGTGCCAGCAGCCGCCCTGTGGGCCAGCCCCAGCATTTT	CASSRPVGQPQHF
NA	TRBD1	TRBV7-9	TRBJ2-3	TGTGCCAGCAGCTCCCCCGGGACAGGGGCGTCCTGGGGCACAGATACGCAGTATTTT	CASSSPGTGASWGTDTQYF
many	NA	TRBV7-8	TRBJ2-7	TGTGCCAGCAGCTTAGATTTCTACGAGCAGTACTTC	CASSLDFYEQYF
many	TRBD1	TRBV15	TRBJ2-2	TGTGCCACCAGCAGAGTGGGACAGGGGGAGCTGTTTTTT	CATSRVGQGELFF
NA	NA	TRBV6-5	TRBJ2-7	TGTGCCGGCAGTCCAGCGTGGGTAAGCTCCTACGAACAGTACTTC	CAGSPAWVSSYEQYF
many	TRBD2	TRBV4-3	TRBJ2-5	TGCGCCAGCAGCTCGGCGCTAGCGGGGGGTCGTGAGACCCAGTACTTC	CASSSALAGGRETQYF
many	NA	TRBV20-1	TRBJ2-1	TGCAGTGCCTCAGATCAGAGAAGCTCCTACAATGAGCAGTTCTTC	CSASDQRSSYNEQFF
many	NA	TRBV29-1	TRBJ2-5	TGCAGCGTCGCACTGGGGCAAGAGACCCAGTACTTC	CSVALGQETQYF
NA	NA	TRBV5-5	TRBJ1-1	TGTGTCAGCAGCTTGACGGTTGTTTTCGCTGAAGCGTTCTTT	CVSSLTVVFAEAFF
many	TRBD1	TRBV4-1	TRBJ2-3	TGCGCCAGCAGCCAAGACAGGGGGTTGGCAGATACGCAGTATTTT	CASSQDRGLADTQYF
NA	NA	TRBV4-3	TRBJ2-7	TGCGCCAGCAGCAAAGCGCGGACTACCTACTCCTACGAGCAGTACTTC	CASSKARTTYSYEQYF
many	TRBD1	TRBV9	TRBJ1-5	TGTGCCAGCAGCGTTACAGGGGGGGGCGATCAGCCCCAGCATTTT	CASSVTGGGDQPQHF
NA	NA	TRBV12-3/TRBV12-4	TRBJ2-2	TGTGCCAGCAGTACCTCGAACACCGGGGAGATGTTTTTT	CASSTSNTGEMFF
many	NA	TRBV5-1	TRBJ2-1	TGCGCCAGCAGCCTCCGGGACTCCTCTCTGGGGAGTGAGCAGTTCTTC	CASSLRDSSLGSEQFF
many	NA	TRBV11-2	TRBJ1-3	TGTGCCAGCAGCCCCGGCAGAAACACCATATATTTT	CASSPGRNTIYF
many	NA	TRBV12-3/TRBV12-4	TRBJ1-1	TGTGCCAGCAGCCCGGGCCCCCGGGCCACTGAAGCTTTCTTT	CASSPGPRATEAFF
NA	NA	TRBV4-3	TRBJ2-7	TGCGCCAGCAGCCAACGGACGGGGAGGGAGCAGTACTTC	CASSQRTGREQYF
many	NA	TRBV15	TRBJ2-1	TGTGCCACCAGCAGAAAGCGGCGGGCAGAGTACAATGAGCAGTTCTTC	CATSRKRRAEYNEQFF
many	NA	TRBV6-5	TRBJ2-7	TGTGCCAGCAGTCCTCCGGGACTGGGCACCTACGAGCAGTACTTC	CASSPPGLGTYEQYF
medium-sized	NA	TRBV5-1	TRBJ2-1	TGCGCCAGCAGCTTGAGGGCGAGGGTGTTGGGGACCAATTACGAGCAGTTCTTC	CASSLRARVLGTNYEQFF
NA	TRBD1	TRBV2	TRBJ2-3	TGTGCCAGCACCGACAGGGGACGGAGCACAGATACGCAGTATTTT	CASTDRGRSTDTQYF
many	TRBD1	TRBV18	TRBJ2-1	TGTGCCAGCTCACCCGGGACAGGTCAACAGGGTGAGCAGTTCTTC	CASSPGTGQQGEQFF
many	TRBD1	TRBV6-2/TRBV6-3	TRBJ2-6	TGTGCCAGCAGTTCGGGACAGGGGGCAGGTTCTGGGGCCAACGTCCTGACTTTC	CASSSGQGAGSGANVLTF
few	TRBD1	TRBV2	TRBJ2-1	TGTGCCAGCCGGCAGGGGGATGGCTATGAGCAGTTCTTC	CASRQGDGYEQFF
many	NA	TRBV29-1	TRBJ1-4	TGCAGCGCAGGGACACCGTATGAAAAACTGTTTTTT	CSAGTPYEKLFF